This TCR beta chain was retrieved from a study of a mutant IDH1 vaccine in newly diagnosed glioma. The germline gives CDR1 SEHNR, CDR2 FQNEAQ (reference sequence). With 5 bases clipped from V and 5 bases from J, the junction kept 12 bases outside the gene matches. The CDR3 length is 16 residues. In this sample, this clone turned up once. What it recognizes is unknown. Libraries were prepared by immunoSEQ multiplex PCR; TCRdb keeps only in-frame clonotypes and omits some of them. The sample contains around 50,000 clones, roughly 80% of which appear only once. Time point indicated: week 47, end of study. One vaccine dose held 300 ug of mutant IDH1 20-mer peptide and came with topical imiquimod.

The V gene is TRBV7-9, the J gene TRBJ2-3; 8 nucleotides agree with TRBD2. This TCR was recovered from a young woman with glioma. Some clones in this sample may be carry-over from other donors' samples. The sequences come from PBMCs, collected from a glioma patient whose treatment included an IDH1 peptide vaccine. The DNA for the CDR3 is TGTGCCAGCAGCCGTACGGGACTAGTGAGCGGAGATACGCAGTATTTT. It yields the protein CASSRTGLVSGDTQYF.